This paragraph covers one T cell receptor (beta chain) sequence. This sample is part of a study of blood T cell repertoires in COVID-19. Source study methods: Reference gene primer amplification gave estimated nucleated cell counts. Assay: immunoSEQ multiplex PCR; the TCRdb copy retains only in-frame clones and omits some. The V and J calls and clone size were taken over from that table, and D and trimming were inferred from the DNA. This sample has 70,000 or so clones; around 84% occur once, and the top ten carry under 5%. Specimen: peripheral blood. The receptor comes from a man aged 50-60 years with acute or convalescent COVID-19.

CDR3: CASSPRVAGVDEQFF. DNA of the CDR3: TGTGCCAGCAGCCCTAGGGTAGCGGGAGTCGATGAGCAGTTCTTC. The chain recombines TRBV14 with TRBJ2-1; 9 nucleotides agree with TRBD2. Germline V CDR1 and CDR2: SGHDN, FVKESK. V trimming: 4 bases; J trimming: 8 bases; junction bases outside the gene matches: 9. The CDR3 loop spans 15 amino acids. Looking up the rest from reference TRBV14 and TRBJ2-1 gives the full variable domain: EAGVTQFPSHSVIEKGQTVTLRCDPISGHDNLYWYRRVMGKEIKFLLHFVKESKQDESGMPNNRFLAERTGGTYSTLKVQPAELEDSGVYFCASSPRVAGVDEQFFGPGTRLTVL.